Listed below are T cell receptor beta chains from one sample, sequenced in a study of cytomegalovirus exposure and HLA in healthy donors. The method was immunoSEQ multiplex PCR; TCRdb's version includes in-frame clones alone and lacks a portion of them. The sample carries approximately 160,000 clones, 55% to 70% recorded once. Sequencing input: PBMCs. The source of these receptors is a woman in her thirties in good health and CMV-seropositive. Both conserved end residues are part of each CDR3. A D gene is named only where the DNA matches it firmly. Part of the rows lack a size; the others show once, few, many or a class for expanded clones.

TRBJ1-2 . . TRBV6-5 TGTGCCAGCAGTCTGGGACTGAGTAACTATGGCTACACCTTC CASSLGLSNYGYTF
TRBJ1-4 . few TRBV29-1 TGCAGCGTTGAAGAGATCGGGGGGCCTGAAAAACTGTTTTTT CSVEEIGGPEKLFF
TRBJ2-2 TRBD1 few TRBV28 TGTGCCAGCAGTTTAACAGGGGTTCCCACCGGGGAGCTGTTTTTT CASSLTGVPTGELFF
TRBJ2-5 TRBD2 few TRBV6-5 TGTGCCAGCAGCCGTAGCGGGGGGGGCGGGGAGACCCAGTACTTC CASSRSGGGGETQYF
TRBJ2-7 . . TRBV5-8 TGTGCCAGCAGCTTATTCGAACAGACACCTTTATTC CASSLFEQTPLF
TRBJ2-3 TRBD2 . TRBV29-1 TGCAGCGTCACCGGGACTAGCGGGAGAAGTAGTACGCAGTATTTT CSVTGTSGRSSTQYF
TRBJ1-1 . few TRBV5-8 TGTGCCAGCAGCTTGTTATCTGCGGCTTTCTTT CASSLLSAAFF
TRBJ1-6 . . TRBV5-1 TGCGCCAGCAGCGGGGGGGGAAATTCACCCCTCCACTTT CASSGGGNSPLHF
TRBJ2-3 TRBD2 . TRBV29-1 TGCAGCGCCGGGGGGGCGGGAGTCATTGATACGCAGTATTTT CSAGGAGVIDTQYF
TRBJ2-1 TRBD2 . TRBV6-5 TGTGCCAGCAGTTACGTTGCGGGAGGCCACAATGAGCAGTTCTTC CASSYVAGGHNEQFF
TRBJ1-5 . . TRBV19 TGTGCCAGTAAAAAGACGGCCGCGGCATATCAGCCCCAGCATTTT CASKKTAAAYQPQHF
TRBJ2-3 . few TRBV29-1 TGCAGCGTTGTAGGGGACTCCTCTCCGAGCACAGATACGCAGTATTTT CSVVGDSSPSTDTQYF
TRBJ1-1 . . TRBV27 TGTGCCAGCAGTTATGGGGGCAGAGCTTTCTTT CASSYGGRAFF
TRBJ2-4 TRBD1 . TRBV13 TGTGCCAGCAGCCTGACAGGGGTAGCCAAAAACATTCAGTACTTC CASSLTGVAKNIQYF
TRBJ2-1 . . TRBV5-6 TGTGCCAGCAGCCGCCGGTTCGCTACGTCCTACAATGAGCAGTTCTTC CASSRRFATSYNEQFF
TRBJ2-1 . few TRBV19 TGTGCCAGTAGACTCGACACCTACAATGAGCAGTTCTTC CASRLDTYNEQFF
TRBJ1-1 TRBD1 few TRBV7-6 TGTGCCAGCAGTACCGACAGGGGGAACACTGAAGCTTTCTTT CASSTDRGNTEAFF
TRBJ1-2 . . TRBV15 TGTGCCACCAGCAGAGGTCGACAGTCCTATGGCTACACCTTC CATSRGRQSYGYTF
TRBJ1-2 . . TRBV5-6 TGTGCCAGCAGCTTGTACGGTGGCTACACCTTC CASSLYGGYTF
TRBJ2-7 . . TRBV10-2 TGCGCCAGCAGTCAGGGACATTCGCCTCACGAGCAGTACTTC CASSQGHSPHEQYF
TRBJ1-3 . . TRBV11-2 TGTGCCAGCAGCTTTCGAATGAATCTCGGCGGCTCTGGAAACACCATATATTTT CASSFRMNLGGSGNTIYF
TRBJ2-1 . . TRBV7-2 TGTGCCAGCAGCTCCGAGATCTCCTACAATGAGCAGTTCTTC CASSSEISYNEQFF
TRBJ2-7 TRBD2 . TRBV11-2 TGTGCCAGCAGCCTCAGCGGGAGCTCCTACGAGCAGTACTTC CASSLSGSSYEQYF
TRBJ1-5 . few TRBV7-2 TGTGCCAGCAGTTTCGAACCAGGGAATCAGCCCCAGCATTTT CASSFEPGNQPQHF
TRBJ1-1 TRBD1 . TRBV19 TGTGCCAGTACAGCACAGGGGGGCTGGGTGAACACTGAAGCTTTCTTT CASTAQGGWVNTEAFF
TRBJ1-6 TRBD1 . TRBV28 TGTGCCAGCAGCTTGCCTCGACAGGGCTCCTATAATTCACCCCTCCACTTT CASSLPRQGSYNSPLHF
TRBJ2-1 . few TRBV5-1 TGCGCCAGCAGCTTAATTCCGGGGTACAATGAGCAGTTCTTC CASSLIPGYNEQFF
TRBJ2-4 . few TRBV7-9 TGTGCCAGCAGCTTAGGGCCCCCGCTGAACATTCAGTACTTC CASSLGPPLNIQYF
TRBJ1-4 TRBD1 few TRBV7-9 TGTGCCAGCAGCGCCAGACAGGGAACTAATGAAAAACTGTTTTTT CASSARQGTNEKLFF
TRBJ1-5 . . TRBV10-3 TGTGCCATCAGAGACACAGATGGCAATCAGCCCCAGCATTTT CAIRDTDGNQPQHF
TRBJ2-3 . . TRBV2 TGTGCCAGCAGATTCTCGAAATCGGGGAGAAGCACAGATACGCAGTATTTT CASRFSKSGRSTDTQYF
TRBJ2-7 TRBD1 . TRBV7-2 TGTGCCAGCAGCGGGGACAGGAGCTCCTACGAGCAGTACTTC CASSGDRSSYEQYF
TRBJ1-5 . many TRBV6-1 TGTGCCAGCAGTGAATTTAGTACAGGCTATCAGCCCCAGCATTTT CASSEFSTGYQPQHF
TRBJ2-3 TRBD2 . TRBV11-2 TGTGCCAGCAGCTTAGGAAGCGGGAGACTCGCAGATACGCAGTATTTT CASSLGSGRLADTQYF
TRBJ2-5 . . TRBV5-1 TGCGCCAGCAGCTCCACTAGAGGGAGGGGGGAGACCCAGTACTTC CASSSTRGRGETQYF
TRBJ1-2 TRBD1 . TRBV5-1 TGCGCCAGCAGCTTGAGGACAGGGGATGGCTACACCTTC CASSLRTGDGYTF
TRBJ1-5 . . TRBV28 TGTGCCAGCAGTTTACAGGGGCGCAATCAGCCCCAGCATTTT CASSLQGRNQPQHF
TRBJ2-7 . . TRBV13 TGTGCCAGCAGCCCAAGCGGGACAGGCGTGGAGCAGTACTTC CASSPSGTGVEQYF
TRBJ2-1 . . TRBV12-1 TGTGCCAGCAGCCCTGGTGGAGGGAGAGTTGGGGGAGTAACCTACAATGAGCAGTTCTTC CASSPGGGRVGGVTYNEQFF
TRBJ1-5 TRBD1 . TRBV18 TGTGCCAGCTCACGGGGACAGGGGTACAATCAGCCCCAGCATTTT CASSRGQGYNQPQHF
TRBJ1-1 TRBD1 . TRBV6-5 TGTGCCAGCAGTTACTCCTCGGGACAGATGAACACTGAAGCTTTCTTT CASSYSSGQMNTEAFF
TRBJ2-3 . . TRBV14 TGTGCCAGCAGCCATTTAAGCGCGGGAATAGGTGCGGATACGCAGTATTTT CASSHLSAGIGADTQYF
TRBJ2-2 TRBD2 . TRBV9 TGTGCCAGCAGCGTAACTAGCGGGAGGGCCACCGGGGAGCTGTTTTTT CASSVTSGRATGELFF